These 15 T cell receptor beta chains were sequenced from one sample in a study of molecular identifiers for immune sequencing clone quantification. TCRdb re-called the PCR reads with MiXCR, one entry per CDR3 protein. The table has 400,000 to 600,000 distinct CDR3 sequences, roughly 24% seen once. The sample comprised naive CD8+ T cells from blood, with Jurkat cell RNA spiked in. Subset: FACS-sorted CD8+CD4-CCR7+CD45RA+ naive T cells. Every receptor here comes from a human donor in good health. Some libraries in this study had Jurkat cell RNA spiked in.

Turning to this clonotype: This may come from a read error, since a much larger clone is one base off. The CDR3 spells CATSLRTRGKHIQYF. The CDR3 DNA is TGTGCCACCAGCCTGAGGACGAGGGGGAAGCACATTCAGTACTTC. The chain combines TRBV24-1 with TRBJ2-4; D is perhaps TRBD1 (6 bases). The CDR3 has 15 amino acids. CDR1 KGHDR and CDR2 SFDVKD come from the germline V gene. The ends were cut back, 7 bases at V and 8 bases at J, with 20 bases in the middle.

The chain joins TRBV11-2 to TRBJ2-3, with D possibly matching TRBD2 (6 bases). The V end lost 4 bases, the J end lost 2 bases, and 13 bases lay between the germline ends. Per the germline V gene, CDR1 is SGHAT and CDR2 is FQNNGV. This CDR3 comprises 15 residues. This chain's CDR3 is CASSSGGIITDTQYF. The DNA of the CDR3 is TGTGCCAGCAGCTCTGGCGGGATAATCACAGATACGCAGTATTTT.

V gene TRBV7-9 combines with J gene TRBJ2-2; 8 nucleotides align to TRBD2. V shed 5 bases, J shed 5 bases, and the junction held 7 bases outside the gene matches. The length of the CDR3 is 15 residues. Germline V gene lookup returns CDR1 SEHNR and CDR2 FQNEAQ (reference sequence). The CDR3 sequence is CASSPAGASTGELFF. Written as DNA, the CDR3 is TGTGCCAGCAGCCCAGCGGGGGCTTCAACCGGGGAGCTGTTTTTT.

At least ten counts were recorded for this clonotype. The chain recombines TRBV6-5 with TRBJ2-6, with unresolved D. The V end lost 2 bases, the J end lost 3 bases, and 11 bases lay between the germline ends. CDR1 and CDR2 (germline): MNHEY, SVGAGI. This CDR3 spans 16 amino acids. As DNA, the CDR3 is TGTGCCAGCAGTTACATCCCCTTTATTGGGGCCAACGTCCTGACTTTC. Residues: CASSYIPFIGANVLTF.

The chain employs TRBV2 and TRBJ1-5, with D possibly matching TRBD1 (5 bases). Trimming removed 1 base from V and 2 bases from J, with 9 bases in between. Germline V gives CDR1 SNHLY, CDR2 FYNNEI. CDR3 length equals 15 residues. CDR3 protein: CASSEDGRGNQPQHF. Here the CDR3 DNA reads TGTGCCAGCAGTGAAGATGGCAGGGGCAATCAGCCCCAGCATTTT.

This clonotype was counted between two and nine times. The chain is built from TRBV5-1 and TRBJ2-7; D remains unclear. V was cut by 1 base and J by 2 bases, with 13 bases left in between. The germline gives CDR1 SGHRS, CDR2 YFSETQ. The CDR3 length is 15 residues. CDR3 region: CASSLNFPPAYEQYF. The CDR3 nucleotides read TGCGCCAGCAGCTTGAATTTCCCCCCCGCCTACGAGCAGTACTTC. The variable domain in full, completed from reference TRBV5-1 and TRBJ2-7, reads KAGVTQTPRYLIKTRGQQVTLSCSPISGHRSVSWYQQTPGQGLQFLFEYFSETQRNKGNFPGRFSGRQFSNSRSEMNVSTLELGDSALYLCASSLNFPPAYEQYFGPGTRLTVT.

This clonotype was seen repeatedly, ten times or more. The junction does not match germline at one end; this may be a read error. The V call is TRBV4-1, the J call TRBJ2-1; 8 nucleotides align to TRBD1. Germline V gene lookup returns CDR1 MGHRA and CDR2 YSYEKL. CDR3 length: 13 amino acids. The CDR3 region has the DNA TGTGCCAGCAGTTTCAGACAGGGGTATGAGCAGTTCTTC. Protein: CASSFRQGYEQFF.

This clonotype was observed a few times. The chain couples TRBV7-9 to TRBJ1-2; D unclear. The V end lost 1 base, the J end lost 8 bases, and 11 bases lay between the germline ends. Germline CDR1 SEHNR, CDR2 FQNEAQ (reference sequence). The CDR3 runs 13 residues. Here the CDR3 reads CASSLEASRGYTF. Here the CDR3 DNA reads TGTGCCAGCAGCTTAGAGGCCTCTCGAGGCTACACCTTC.

Turning to this clonotype: A much larger clone sits a single nucleotide away, making a read error possible. V usage is TRBV7-9 and J usage is TRBJ1-5; the match to TRBD1 covers 7 bases. Germline CDR1 and CDR2: SEHNR and FQNEAQ (reference sequence). This CDR3 has 15 amino acids. The V and J ends lost 5 bases and 5 bases, in that order; junction bases with no gene match: 9. CDR3 bases: TGTGCCAGCAGCGCAGGGGGTTGGTTTGATCAGCCCCAGCATTTT. It is translated as CASSAGGWFDQPQHF.

This clonotype has at least ten counts. The chain is built from TRBV7-2 and TRBJ2-7; tentatively, D is TRBD1 or TRBD2 (5 bases each). The germline V and J ends were trimmed by 1 base and 3 bases, with 19 bases remaining between them. Looked up from germline, CDR1 is SGHTA and CDR2 is FQGNSA. The CDR3 has 17 residues. The CDR3 DNA is TGTGCCAGCAGCTTAGAAGGGGTGGGGCTAGCAATCTACGAGCAGTACTTC. This gives the protein CASSLEGVGLAIYEQYF. Combining the CDR3 with reference TRBV7-2 and TRBJ2-7 gives the whole variable domain GAGVSQSPSNKVTEKGKDVELRCDPISGHTALYWYRQSLGQGLEFLIYFQGNSAPDKSGLPSDRFSAERTGGSVSTLTIQRTQQEDSAVYLCASSLEGVGLAIYEQYFGPGTRLTVT.

CDR3 residues: CASSLRAGSYNEQFF. The CDR3 DNA sequence: TGTGCCAGCAGTTTAAGGGCGGGCAGTTACAATGAGCAGTTCTTC. The chain recombines TRBV12-3 or TRBV12-4 with TRBJ2-1; tentative D call: TRBD2 (5 bases). Trimming removed 2 bases at V and 4 bases at J, with 12 bases between. This CDR3 is built from 15 residues.

This clonotype was seen more than once but under ten times. The chain links TRBV10-3 to TRBJ2-6, with 7 bases identical to TRBD2. Germline values: CDR1 ENHRY, CDR2 SYGVKD. CDR3 length: 17 residues. V was pared by 4 bases and J by 0 bases, with 6 bases of the junction left unmatched. The CDR3 bases are TGTGCCATCAGTGGGGAGGGACGCCTCTCTGGGGCCAACGTCCTGACTTTC. Encoded protein: CAISGEGRLSGANVLTF.

This clonotype occurred many times. The rearrangement links TRBV5-6 to TRBJ2-3; 9 bases align to TRBD2. CDR1 and CDR2 from the germline V gene are SGHDT and YYEEEE. This CDR3 comprises 15 residues. J lost 3 bases, V lost 3 bases, and 5 bases had no gene match. The CDR3 sequence is CASSSKRGVTDTQYF. The CDR3 DNA follows: TGTGCCAGCAGCTCAAAGCGGGGGGTTACAGATACGCAGTATTTT.

This clonotype was seen at least ten times. The rearrangement uses TRBV2 and TRBJ2-7, with D perhaps TRBD1 or TRBD2 (5 bases each). The CDR3 runs to 13 residues. Trimming took 9 bases from V and 1 from J, leaving 13 bases between them. Germline loops: CDR1 SNHLY, CDR2 FYNNEI. CDR3 in DNA: TGTGCCAGTGGTCCGGGACCTTCCTACGAGCAGTACTTC. As protein: CASGPGPSYEQYF.

This clonotype was seen at least ten times. J is TRBJ2-5 and V is TRBV3-1, with a possible D match to TRBD2 (5 bases). Germline loops: CDR1 LGHDT, CDR2 YNNKEL (reference sequence). The CDR3 runs to 15 residues. V lost 4 bases, J lost 4 bases, and 16 bases lay in between. In DNA, the CDR3 is TGTGCCAGCAGCCCGCGGGTCTTAGTCGTAGAGACCCAGTACTTC. Translating it yields CASSPRVLVVETQYF.